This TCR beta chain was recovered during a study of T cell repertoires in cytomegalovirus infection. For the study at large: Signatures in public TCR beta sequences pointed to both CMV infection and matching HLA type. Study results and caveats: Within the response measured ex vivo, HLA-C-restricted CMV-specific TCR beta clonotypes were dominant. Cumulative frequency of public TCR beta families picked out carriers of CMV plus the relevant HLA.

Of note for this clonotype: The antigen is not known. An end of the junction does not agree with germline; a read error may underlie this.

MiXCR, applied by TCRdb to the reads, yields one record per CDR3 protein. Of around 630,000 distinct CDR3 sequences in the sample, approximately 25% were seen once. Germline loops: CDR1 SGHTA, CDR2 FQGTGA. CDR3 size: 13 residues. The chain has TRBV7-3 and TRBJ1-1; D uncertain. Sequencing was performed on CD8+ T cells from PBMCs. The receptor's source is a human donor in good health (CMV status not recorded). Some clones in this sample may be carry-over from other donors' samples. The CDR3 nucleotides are TGTACCAGCAGCTTATCAGGAAACACTGAAGCTTTCTTT. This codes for CTSSLSGNTEAFF.